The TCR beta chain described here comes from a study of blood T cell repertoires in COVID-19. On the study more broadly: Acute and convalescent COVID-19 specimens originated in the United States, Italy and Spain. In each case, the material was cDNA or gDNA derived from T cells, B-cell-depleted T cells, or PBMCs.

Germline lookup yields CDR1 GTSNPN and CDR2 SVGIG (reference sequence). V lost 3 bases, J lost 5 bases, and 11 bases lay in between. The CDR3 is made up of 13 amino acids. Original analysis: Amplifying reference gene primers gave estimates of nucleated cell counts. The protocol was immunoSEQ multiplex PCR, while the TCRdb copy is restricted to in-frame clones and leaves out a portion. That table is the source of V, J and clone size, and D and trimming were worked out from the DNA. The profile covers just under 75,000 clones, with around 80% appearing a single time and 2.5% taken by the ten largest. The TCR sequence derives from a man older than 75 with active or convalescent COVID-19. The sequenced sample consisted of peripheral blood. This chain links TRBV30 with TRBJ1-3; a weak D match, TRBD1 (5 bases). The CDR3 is CAWRVGGRNTIYF. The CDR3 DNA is TGTGCCTGGAGGGTCGGGGGTAGAAACACCATATATTTT. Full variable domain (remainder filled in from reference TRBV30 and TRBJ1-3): SQTIHQWPATLVQPVGSPLSLECTVEGTSNPNLYWYRQAAGRGLQLLFYSVGIGQISSEVPQNLSASRPQDRQFILSSKKLLLSDSGFYLCAWRVGGRNTIYFGEGSWLTVV.